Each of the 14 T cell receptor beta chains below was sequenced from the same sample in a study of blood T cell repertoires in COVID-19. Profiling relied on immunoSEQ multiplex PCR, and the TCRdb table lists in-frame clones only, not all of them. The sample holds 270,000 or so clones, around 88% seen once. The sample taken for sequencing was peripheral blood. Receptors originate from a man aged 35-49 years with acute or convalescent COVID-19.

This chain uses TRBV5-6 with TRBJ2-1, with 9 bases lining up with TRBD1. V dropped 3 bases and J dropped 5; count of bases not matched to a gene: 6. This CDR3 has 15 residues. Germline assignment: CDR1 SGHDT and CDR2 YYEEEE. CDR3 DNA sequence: TGTGCCAGCAGCTGGGAGGACAGGGGTGACAATGAGCAGTTCTTC. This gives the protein CASSWEDRGDNEQFF.

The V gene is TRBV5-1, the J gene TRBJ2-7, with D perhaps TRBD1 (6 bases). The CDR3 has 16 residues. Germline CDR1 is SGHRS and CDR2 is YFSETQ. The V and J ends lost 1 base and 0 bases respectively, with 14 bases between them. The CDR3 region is CASSLIFRGSSYEQYF. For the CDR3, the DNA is TGCGCCAGCAGCTTGATTTTCAGGGGCAGCTCCTACGAGCAGTACTTC.

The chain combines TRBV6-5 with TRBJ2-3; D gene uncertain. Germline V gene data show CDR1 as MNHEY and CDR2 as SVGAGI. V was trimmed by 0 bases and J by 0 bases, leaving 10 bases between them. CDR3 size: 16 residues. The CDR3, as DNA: TGTGCCAGCAGTTACTCCGTTCCCTATAGCACAGATACGCAGTATTTT. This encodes CASSYSVPYSTDTQYF.

The CDR3 loop reads CAWSVERVYGYTF. DNA for the CDR3: TGTGCCTGGAGTGTAGAGAGGGTCTATGGCTACACCTTC. This rearrangement joins TRBV30 to TRBJ1-2; D is unresolved. The CDR3 runs to 13 residues. From germline, CDR1 is GTSNPN and CDR2 SVGIG (reference sequence). V lost 0 bases, J lost 4 bases, and 9 bases lay in between.

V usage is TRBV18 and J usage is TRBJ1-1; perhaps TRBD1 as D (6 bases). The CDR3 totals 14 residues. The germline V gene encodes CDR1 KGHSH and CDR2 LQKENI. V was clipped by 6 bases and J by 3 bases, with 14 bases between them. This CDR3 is CASSRRAGDTEAFF. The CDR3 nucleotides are TGTGCCAGCTCTAGAAGGGCAGGGGACACTGAAGCTTTCTTT. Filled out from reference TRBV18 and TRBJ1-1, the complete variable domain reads NAGVMQNPRHLVRRRGQEARLRCSPMKGHSHVYWYRQLPEEGLKFMVYLQKENIIDESGMPKERFSAEFPKEGPSILRIQQVVRGDSAAYFCASSRRAGDTEAFFGQGTRLTVV.

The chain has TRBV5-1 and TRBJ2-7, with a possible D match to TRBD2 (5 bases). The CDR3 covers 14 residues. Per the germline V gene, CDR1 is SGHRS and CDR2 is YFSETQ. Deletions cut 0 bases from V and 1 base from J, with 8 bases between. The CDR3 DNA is TGCGCCAGCAGCTTGGGCCGGACTTCCTACGAGCAGTACTTC. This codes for CASSLGRTSYEQYF. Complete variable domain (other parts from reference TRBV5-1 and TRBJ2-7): KAGVTQTPRYLIKTRGQQVTLSCSPISGHRSVSWYQQTPGQGLQFLFEYFSETQRNKGNFPGRFSGRQFSNSRSEMNVSTLELGDSALYLCASSLGRTSYEQYFGPGTRLTVT.

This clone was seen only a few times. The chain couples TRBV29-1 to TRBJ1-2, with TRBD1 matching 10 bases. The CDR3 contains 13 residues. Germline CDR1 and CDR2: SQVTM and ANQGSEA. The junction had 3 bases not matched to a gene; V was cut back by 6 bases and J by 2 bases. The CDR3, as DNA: TGCAGCGTCGGACAGGGGGGAAACTATGGCTACACCTTC. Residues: CSVGQGGNYGYTF.

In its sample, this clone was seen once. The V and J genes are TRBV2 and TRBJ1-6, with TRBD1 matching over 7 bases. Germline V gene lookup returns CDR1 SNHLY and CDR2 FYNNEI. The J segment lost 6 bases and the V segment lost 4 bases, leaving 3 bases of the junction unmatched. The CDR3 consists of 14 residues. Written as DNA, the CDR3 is TGTGCCAGCAGTGGGACAGGAGTTAATTCACCCCTCCACTTT. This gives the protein CASSGTGVNSPLHF.

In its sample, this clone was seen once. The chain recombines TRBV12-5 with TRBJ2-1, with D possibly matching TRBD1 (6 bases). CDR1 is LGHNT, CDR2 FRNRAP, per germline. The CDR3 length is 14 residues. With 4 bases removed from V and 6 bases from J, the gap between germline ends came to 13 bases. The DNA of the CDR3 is TGTGCTAGTGGTTCGCCCGGGACATCCAATGAGCAGTTCTTC. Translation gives CASGSPGTSNEQFF.

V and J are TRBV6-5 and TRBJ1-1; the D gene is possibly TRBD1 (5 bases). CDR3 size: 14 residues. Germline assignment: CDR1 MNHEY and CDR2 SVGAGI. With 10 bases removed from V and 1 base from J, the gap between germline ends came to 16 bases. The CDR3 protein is CATRQSQTNTEAFF. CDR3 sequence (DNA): TGTGCCACCAGACAGTCTCAAACGAACACTGAAGCTTTCTTT.

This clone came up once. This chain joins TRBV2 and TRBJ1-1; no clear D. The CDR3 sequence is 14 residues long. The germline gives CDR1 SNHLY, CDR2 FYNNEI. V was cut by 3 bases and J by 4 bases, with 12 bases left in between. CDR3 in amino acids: CASSDEGRITEAFF. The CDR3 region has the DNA TGTGCCAGCAGTGATGAAGGCAGGATCACTGAAGCTTTCTTT.

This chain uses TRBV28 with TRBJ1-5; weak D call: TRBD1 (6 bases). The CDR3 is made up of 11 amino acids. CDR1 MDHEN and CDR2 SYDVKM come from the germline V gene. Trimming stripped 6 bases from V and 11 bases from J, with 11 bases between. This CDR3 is CASSGTRAQHF. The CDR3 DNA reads TGTGCCAGCAGCGGGACAAGGGCCCAGCATTTT.

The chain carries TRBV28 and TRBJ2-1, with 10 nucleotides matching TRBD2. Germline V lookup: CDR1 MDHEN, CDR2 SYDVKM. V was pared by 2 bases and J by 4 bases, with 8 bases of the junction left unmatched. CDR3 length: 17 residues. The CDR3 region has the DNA TGTGCCAGCAGTTTAAGTAGCGGGGGGCCTGCATACAATGAGCAGTTCTTC. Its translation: CASSLSSGGPAYNEQFF.

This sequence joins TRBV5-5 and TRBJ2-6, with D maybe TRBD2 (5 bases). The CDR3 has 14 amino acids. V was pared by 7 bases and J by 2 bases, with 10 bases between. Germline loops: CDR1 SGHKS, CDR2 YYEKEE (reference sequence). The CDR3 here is CASRGGAGANVLTF. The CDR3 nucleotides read TGTGCCAGCCGTGGAGGCGCTGGGGCCAACGTCCTGACTTTC.